Following are 20 T cell receptor beta chains from one sample sequenced in a study of identical twins. TCRdb reprocessed the 5' RACE reads with MiXCR, giving one entry per CDR3 protein. The repertoire holds around 1.7 million distinct CDR3 sequences, with more than 30% as singletons. Sequenced sample: cord blood. All receptors derive from a newborn girl in good health.

This clonotype was counted between two and nine times. The V and J genes are TRBV20-1 and TRBJ2-3, with 11 bases identical to TRBD2. The germline V gene encodes CDR1 DFQATT and CDR2 SNEGSKA (reference sequence). V was pared by 3 bases and J by 4 bases, with 6 bases of the junction left unmatched. The CDR3 spans 15 residues. The CDR3 DNA is TGCAGTGCTAGCGCCATAGCGGGAGGGGCAGATACGCAGTATTTT. Protein sequence: CSASAIAGGADTQYF.

The chain recombines TRBV25-1 with TRBJ1-6, with D perhaps matching TRBD1 (6 bases). CDR1 is MGHDK and CDR2 is SYGVNS in the germline V gene. V shed 6 bases and J shed 6 bases, with 15 bases lying between them. The CDR3 extends over 15 amino acids. CDR3: CASSQAGQFNSPLHF. DNA for the CDR3: TGTGCCAGCAGCCAAGCCGGACAGTTTAATTCACCCCTCCACTTT. The complete variable domain, with remaining parts taken from reference TRBV25-1 and TRBJ1-6, reads EADIYQTPRYLVIGTGKKITLECSQTMGHDKMYWYQQDPGMELHLIHYSYGVNSTEKGDLSSESTVSRIRTEHFPLTLESARPSHTSQYLCASSQAGQFNSPLHFGNGTRLTVT.

The chain recombines TRBV5-1 with TRBJ1-6; TRBD1 matches at 7 bases. Germline V gives CDR1 SGHRS, CDR2 YFSETQ. This CDR3 contains 20 residues. V dropped 4 bases and J dropped 5; count of bases not matched to a gene: 21. This chain's CDR3 is CASSPFPSRDSLSNNSPLHF. The CDR3 DNA is TGCGCCAGCAGCCCTTTCCCATCCAGGGACAGCCTTTCGAATAATTCACCCCTCCACTTT.

This clonotype was found a few times. This chain links TRBV6-1 with TRBJ2-3; 14 nucleotides align to TRBD2. CDR3 length: 17 residues. V lost 7 bases, J lost 5 bases, and 11 bases stayed unmatched. Germline V CDR1 and CDR2: MNHNS, SASEGT. The CDR3 loop is CASTPRLAGGPIDTQYF. The CDR3 nucleotides read TGTGCCAGCACGCCAAGACTAGCGGGGGGGCCGATAGATACGCAGTATTTT.

The sample holds a few counts of this clonotype. This chain connects TRBV20-1 to TRBJ1-4; 7 positions match TRBD1. The CDR3 contains 14 residues. Germline V CDR1 and CDR2: DFQATT, SNEGSKA (reference sequence). J was trimmed by 5 bases and V by 5 bases; bases with no gene match: 8. The CDR3 reads CSALPGQPNEKLFF. The CDR3 bases are TGCAGTGCTCTTCCGGGACAGCCCAATGAAAAACTGTTTTTT.

The chain carries TRBV4-2 and TRBJ1-2; D gene unclear. This CDR3 has 15 amino acids. Germline CDR1 is LGHNA and CDR2 is YNFKEQ. Trimming cost V 0 bases and J 8 bases, with 16 bases left between them. The CDR3 region is CASSQEGWTPGGYTF. In DNA form, the CDR3 reads TGTGCCAGCAGCCAAGAGGGCTGGACCCCTGGGGGCTACACCTTC.

The chain joins TRBV27 to TRBJ1-5; D gene unclear. CDR3 length: 14 residues. The germline V gene has CDR1 MNHEY and CDR2 SMNVEV (reference sequence). The V end was cut by 6 bases, the J end by 0 bases, with 9 bases between. The CDR3 DNA reads TGTGCCAGCAGCTACAGCCTTAGCAATCAGCCCCAGCATTTT. This encodes CASSYSLSNQPQHF.

Concerning this clonotype: Likely a read error: the CDR3 ends without its conserved phenylalanine or tryptophan. The chain combines TRBV10-3 with TRBJ1-6; TRBD1 aligns across 8 bases. This CDR3 is 13 amino acids long. J was trimmed by 9 bases and V by 4 bases; bases with no gene match: 2. CDR1 ENHRY and CDR2 SYGVKD come from the germline V gene. The CDR3 sequence is CAISGDRGSPLHY. CDR3 coding DNA: TGTGCCATCAGTGGAGACAGGGGTTCACCCCTCCACTAT.

The chain has TRBV5-6 and TRBJ2-4, with 10 positions matching TRBD2. The CDR3 length is 14 residues. CDR1 is SGHDT, CDR2 YYEEEE, per germline. Trimming took 2 bases from V and 8 from J; bases not matched to a gene: 4. CDR3 in DNA: TGTGCCAGCAGCTTTAGCGGGAGGTCTGACATTCAGTACTTC. Protein sequence: CASSFSGRSDIQYF.

This clonotype appeared a few times. V gene TRBV20-1 combines with J gene TRBJ1-4; possibly TRBD1 for D (5 bases). With 3 bases removed from V and 8 bases from J, the gap between germline ends came to 13 bases. The CDR3 runs to 13 residues. CDR1 and CDR2 from the germline V gene are DFQATT and SNEGSKA (reference sequence). The CDR3 is CSASFGGSEKLFF. The CDR3 bases are TGCAGTGCTAGCTTCGGGGGATCGGAAAAACTGTTTTTT.

This clonotype has only one observation. This chain joins TRBV7-9 and TRBJ2-1, with 9 positions matching TRBD1. CDR1 is SEHNR and CDR2 is FQNEAQ in the germline V gene (reference sequence). The CDR3 spans 15 residues. V dropped 6 bases and J dropped 2; count of bases not matched to a gene: 5. CDR3: CASSTGGSPYNEQFF. The CDR3 region has the DNA TGTGCCAGCAGTACAGGGGGCAGTCCCTACAATGAGCAGTTCTTC.

The DNA of the CDR3 is TGCAGCGTTGGGCTAGCGGGAAACATTCAGTACTTC. It encodes CSVGLAGNIQYF. The rearrangement joins TRBV29-1 to TRBJ2-4; 8 bases are shared with TRBD2. The CDR3 consists of 12 residues. From germline, CDR1 is SQVTM and CDR2 ANQGSEA. With V trimmed by 4 bases and J by 6 bases, 2 bases remained unmatched.

The chain carries TRBV5-1 and TRBJ2-6, with a weak D call TRBD1 (5 bases). Germline CDR1 and CDR2: SGHRS and YFSETQ. The CDR3 runs 13 residues. V gave up 7 bases and J gave up 1 base, with 6 bases separating them. This CDR3 reads CASQGSGANVLTF. DNA of the CDR3: TGCGCCAGCCAGGGTTCTGGGGCCAACGTCCTGACTTTC.

The chain uses TRBV30 and TRBJ2-1, with D uncertain. The J call may be mistaken, given a closer DNA end match to TRBJ2-7. CDR3 length equals 14 residues. Looked up from germline, CDR1 is GTSNPN and CDR2 is SVGIG (reference sequence). In DNA, the CDR3 is TGTGCCTGGAGTTTAGGCGACCCACGGAATGAGCAGTACTTC. Amino acids: CAWSLGDPRNEQYF.

In its sample, this clonotype was seen many times. V gene TRBV4-2 combines with J gene TRBJ2-1, with 14 bases aligning to TRBD2. The CDR3 spans 17 residues. The trim removed 5 bases at V and 5 bases at J, leaving 8 bases unmatched. Germline-derived CDR1 and CDR2 are LGHNA and YNFKEQ. CDR3: CASSGTGTSGSHNEQFF. The CDR3 coding sequence is TGTGCCAGCAGCGGAACCGGGACTAGCGGGAGCCACAATGAGCAGTTCTTC.

This clonotype was detected many times. The chain combines TRBV4-2 with TRBJ1-4; D not certain. CDR1 LGHNA and CDR2 YNFKEQ come from the germline V gene. CDR3 length: 14 residues. V was clipped by 7 bases and J by 6 bases, with 15 bases between them. The CDR3 DNA reads TGTGCCAGCAAAAAGAGCGGCCCCGATGAAAAACTGTTTTTT. Residues: CASKKSGPDEKLFF.

The rearrangement links TRBV28 to TRBJ2-1, with 9 bases lining up with TRBD1. V lost 6 bases to trimming and J lost 8 bases; unmatched junction nucleotides: 8. There are 14 residues in the CDR3. Germline V lookup: CDR1 MDHEN, CDR2 SYDVKM. CDR3 sequence reads: CASRSSGQGDEQFF. For the CDR3, the DNA is TGTGCCAGCAGATCCTCGGGACAGGGAGATGAGCAGTTCTTC.

The V call is TRBV7-2, the J call TRBJ1-2, with a weak D call TRBD1 (5 bases). The V end was cut by 1 base, the J end by 5 bases, with 14 bases between. Germline CDR1 SGHTA, CDR2 FQGNSA. This CDR3 region has 15 residues. The CDR3 sequence: CASSLGDQGGYGYTF. The CDR3 DNA sequence: TGTGCCAGCAGCTTAGGAGACCAGGGTGGATATGGCTACACCTTC.

This clonotype was detected many times. The V call is TRBV16, the J call TRBJ2-5; 8 nucleotides align to TRBD1. Trimming cost V 7 bases and J 3 bases; bases outside gene matches: 7. This CDR3 spans 14 amino acids. Germline CDR1 reads KGHSY; CDR2 reads FQNENV. This chain's CDR3 is CASTGQGNKETQYF. The CDR3 DNA reads as TGTGCCAGCACCGGACAGGGAAACAAAGAGACCCAGTACTTC.

The chain uses TRBV29-1 and TRBJ1-5, with D tentatively TRBD1 (5 bases). The germline V gene encodes CDR1 SQVTM and CDR2 ANQGSEA. Deletions cut 4 bases from V and 5 bases from J, with 12 bases between. The CDR3 has 13 residues. The CDR3 sequence: CSVAGTVDQPQHF. CDR3 DNA: TGCAGCGTTGCGGGGACGGTTGATCAGCCCCAGCATTTT.